This T cell receptor (beta chain) was identified during a study of shared clonotypes between healthy human individuals. Points on this clone: Its target is unknown.

This table comes from immunoSEQ multiplex PCR, and its TCRdb copy is limited to in-frame clones, with some not included. The profile shows about 380,000 clones, about 97% of them singletons. Germline loops: CDR1 MNHEY, CDR2 SVGAGI. The CDR3 is made up of 14 amino acids. Trimming removed 6 bases from V and 7 bases from J, with 19 bases in between. General study findings and limits: Measured sharing among donors was expected to vary with sequencing depth.

V gene TRBV6-5 combines with J gene TRBJ2-7, with D possibly matching TRBD2 (5 bases). The sequence came from a man younger than 40 in good health. The sequencing input was memory CD8+ T cells sorted from blood. Sample subset: CD45RO+ cells pooled with CCR7-negative TemRA cells. CDR3 amino acids: CASSPLRRVIEQYF. CDR3 DNA sequence: TGTGCCAGCAGCCCCCTGAGGCGGGTGATAGAGCAGTACTTC.